The present T cell receptor beta chain was sequenced within a study of blood T cell repertoires in COVID-19. Across the whole study: Some COVID-19 samples were acute and others convalescent; all came from the United States, Italy and Spain. T cells, B-cell-depleted T cells, or PBMCs supplied cDNA or gDNA.

The CDR3 runs 14 residues. CDR1 is MNHEY and CDR2 is SMNVEV in the germline V gene (reference sequence). V lost 3 bases to trimming and J lost 2 bases, with 9 bases between them. In the original processing: Researchers report that nucleated cell counts were estimated from reference gene primer amplification. Using immunoSEQ multiplex PCR, the repertoire was profiled, and TCRdb retains in-frame clones only, with some absent. The DNA was the basis for D and trimming; V, J and clone size are from that table. Here the sample spans about 200,000 clones, roughly nine tenths being singletons. Sequencing input: peripheral blood. The chain recombines TRBV27 with TRBJ2-3; the D gene is possibly TRBD1 (5 bases). This sequence originates from a woman in her seventies with acute or convalescent COVID-19. The CDR3 nucleotides are TGTGCCAGCAGTTTCTGGACAAACACAGATACGCAGTATTTT. The encoded protein is CASSFWTNTDTQYF.